This T cell receptor beta chain appears in the sequencing data of a study of shared clonotypes between healthy human individuals. Germline CDR1 reads SGHDT; CDR2 reads YYEEEE. The V segment lost 4 bases and the J segment 5 bases; nucleotides outside the gene matches: 7. The CDR3 runs 14 residues. Deep-level running was used for the assay. Data came from immunoSEQ multiplex PCR; TCRdb stores just in-frame clones and leaves some out. The sample lists 2.5 million or so clones, more than 80% seen once, with about 0.13% in the top ten. Study-wide findings and caveats: What naive subsets generally showed was a larger estimated richness than memory subsets showed. Rarefaction revealed incomplete sorted-subset sequencing despite large depth. Non-shared clonotypes displayed generation probabilities falling below those of clonotypes present in all four donors.

A remark on this clone: The antigen is undetermined.

The specimen was naive CD4+ T cells sorted from blood. Stated subset: CD45RA+ positively selected. The TCR comes from a man between 18 and 35 years old in good health. This chain connects TRBV5-6 to TRBJ2-7; TRBD1 aligns across 9 bases. CDR3 loop: CASSGDRAANEQYF. The CDR3 bases are TGTGCCAGCAGCGGGGACAGGGCGGCCAACGAGCAGTACTTC.